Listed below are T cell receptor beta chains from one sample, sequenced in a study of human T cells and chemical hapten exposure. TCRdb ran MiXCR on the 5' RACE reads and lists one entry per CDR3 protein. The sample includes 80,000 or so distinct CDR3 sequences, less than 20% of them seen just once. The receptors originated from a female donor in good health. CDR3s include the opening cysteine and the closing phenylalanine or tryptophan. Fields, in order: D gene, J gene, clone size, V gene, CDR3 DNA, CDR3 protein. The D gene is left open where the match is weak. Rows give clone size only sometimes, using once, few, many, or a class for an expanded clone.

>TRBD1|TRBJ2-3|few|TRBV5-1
TGCGCCAGCAGCTTTGCAGGGGGTTTCCCAGATACGCAGTATTTT
CASSFAGGFPDTQYF
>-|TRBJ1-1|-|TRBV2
TGTGCCAGCAGAGAAGTGCTCATGAACACTGAAGCTTTCTTT
CASREVLMNTEAFF
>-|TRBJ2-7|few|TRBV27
TGTGCCAGCAGTCGGGACTCCGGGAGCTCCTACGAGCAGTACTTC
CASSRDSGSSYEQYF
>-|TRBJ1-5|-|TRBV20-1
TGCAGTGCCACACCCCCGGGGGCGAGTCATCAGCCCCAGCATTTT
CSATPPGASHQPQHF
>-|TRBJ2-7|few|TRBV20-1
TGCAGTACTCGTGCGGGCAGCAACTACGAGCAGTACTTC
CSTRAGSNYEQYF
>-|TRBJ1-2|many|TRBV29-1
TGCAGCGTTGAAAGGACAAACCCTAACTATGGCTACACCTTC
CSVERTNPNYGYTF
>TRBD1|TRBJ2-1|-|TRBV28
TGTGCCAGCGCTACAGGGGCCGCCTACAATGAGCAGTTCTTC
CASATGAAYNEQFF
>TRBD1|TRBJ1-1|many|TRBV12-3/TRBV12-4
TGTGCCAGCATCGATTCCGGGACAGGGGGCGGCACTGAAGCTTTCTTT
CASIDSGTGGGTEAFF
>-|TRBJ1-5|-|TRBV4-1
TGCGCCAGCAGCCAAGCGGGATATAGCAATCAGCCCCAGCATTTT
CASSQAGYSNQPQHF
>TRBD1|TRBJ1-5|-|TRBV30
TGTGCCTGGAGTAGTCAGGGGGTTAATCAGCCCCAGCATTTT
CAWSSQGVNQPQHF
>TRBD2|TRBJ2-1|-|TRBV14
TGTGCCAGCAGCCAATTGGAGGGAGGGCCGAAGAATGAGCAGTTCTTC
CASSQLEGGPKNEQFF
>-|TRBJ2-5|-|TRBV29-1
TGCAGCGTTGCCCAGGGAGGACAACAAGAGACCCAGTACTTC
CSVAQGGQQETQYF
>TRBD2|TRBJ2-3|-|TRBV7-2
TGTGCCAGCAGCTTACGGACTAGCGGGACATCAAAGCGGGCAGATACGCAGTATTTT
CASSLRTSGTSKRADTQYF
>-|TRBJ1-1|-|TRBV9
TGTGCCAGCAGCGTACGCCCGGGGGAGGGTGAAGCTTTCTTT
CASSVRPGEGEAFF
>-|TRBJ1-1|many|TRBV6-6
TGTGCCAGCAGTTACTCGCTGACCCCTAACACTGAAGCTTTCTTT
CASSYSLTPNTEAFF
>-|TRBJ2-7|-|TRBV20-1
TGCAGTGCTAGAACCGACGGCTACGAGCAGTACTTC
CSARTDGYEQYF
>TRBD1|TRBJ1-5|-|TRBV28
TGTGCCAGCAGTCCCTCGGACAGGAGGAGGCATTTT
CASSPSDRRRHF
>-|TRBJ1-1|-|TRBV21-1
TGTGCCAGCAGCAAAGGGGGGACAGGTGCTTACTTTAACACTGAAGCTTTCTTT
CASSKGGTGAYFNTEAFF
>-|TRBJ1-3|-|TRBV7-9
TGTGCCAGCAGCTTCTCAACAACATTCTCTGGAAACACCATATATTTT
CASSFSTTFSGNTIYF
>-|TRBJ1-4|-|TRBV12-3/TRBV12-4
TGTGCCAGCAGTTTAGACAGGATAAGAGAAAAACTGTTTTTT
CASSLDRIREKLFF
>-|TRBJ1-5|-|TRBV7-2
TGTGCCAGCAGCTCACGGGGCAATCAGCCCCAGCATTTT
CASSSRGNQPQHF
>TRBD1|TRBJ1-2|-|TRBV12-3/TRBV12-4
TGTGCCAGCAGGCCCGGACAGGACCGGAGCTACACCTTC
CASRPGQDRSYTF
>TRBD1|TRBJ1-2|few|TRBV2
TGTGCCAGCAGTCAGGGACAGGGAGGCCATGGCTACACCTTC
CASSQGQGGHGYTF
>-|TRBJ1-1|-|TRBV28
TGTGCCAGCAGTTTCTCAGGGGATCAAGCTTTCTTT
CASSFSGDQAFF
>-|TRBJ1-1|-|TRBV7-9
TGTGCCAGCAGCCATTCACTACAGGGCACTGAAGCTTTCTTT
CASSHSLQGTEAFF
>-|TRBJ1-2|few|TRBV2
TGTGCCAGCAGAGAGCGGGGCTATGGCTACACCTTC
CASRERGYGYTF
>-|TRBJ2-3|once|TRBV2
TGTGCCAGCAGTGATGGGGGGGCCCCAGATACGCAGTATTTT
CASSDGGAPDTQYF
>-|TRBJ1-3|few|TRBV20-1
TGCAGTGCTAGTCGGGCCACAGGGACTGGAAACACCATATATTTT
CSASRATGTGNTIYF
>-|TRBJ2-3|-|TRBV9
TGTGCCAGCAGCAAGCTACAGGGAGCCTTCACAGATACGCAGTATTTT
CASSKLQGAFTDTQYF
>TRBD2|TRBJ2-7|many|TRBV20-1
TGCAGTGCTAGAGGGGGGCCTAGCGGGACCTACGAGCAGTACTTC
CSARGGPSGTYEQYF
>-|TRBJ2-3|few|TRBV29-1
TGCAGCGTTGTAGGCGGGATGTTAGATACGCAGTATTTT
CSVVGGMLDTQYF
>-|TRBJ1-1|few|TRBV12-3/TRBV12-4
TGTGCCAGCAGGGGGAGGGTGGACACTGAAGCTTTCTTT
CASRGRVDTEAFF
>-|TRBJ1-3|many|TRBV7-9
TGTGCCAGCGGCTTCCCCTCGACATTCTCTGGAAACACCATATATTTT
CASGFPSTFSGNTIYF
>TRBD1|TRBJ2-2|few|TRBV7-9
TGTGCCAGCAGCCAACCCCGGGACAGGGGTGCTACGAACACCGGGGAGCTGTTTTTT
CASSQPRDRGATNTGELFF
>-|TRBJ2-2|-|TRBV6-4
TGTGCCAGCAGTGAGGGGGGCGACACCGGGGAGCTGTTTTTT
CASSEGGDTGELFF
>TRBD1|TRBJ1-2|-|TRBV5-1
TGCGCCAGCAGCCGCGACAGGGGCACCTATGGCTACACCTTC
CASSRDRGTYGYTF
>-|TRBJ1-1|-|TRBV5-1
TGCGCCAGCAGCTTTACCCTCGACCGGGGCACTGAAGCTTTCTTT
CASSFTLDRGTEAFF
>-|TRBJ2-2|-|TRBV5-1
TGCGCCAGCAGCTTGGAGGTGACGGGAGTGGCCGGGGAGCTGTTTTTT
CASSLEVTGVAGELFF
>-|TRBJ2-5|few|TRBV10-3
TGTGCCATCAGTGAAGAGTTACAAGAGACCCAGTACTTC
CAISEELQETQYF
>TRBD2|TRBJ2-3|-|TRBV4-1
TGCGCCAGCAGCCAAAGCGATGGGGCGGGGGGCCAGTCAGATACGCAGTATTTT
CASSQSDGAGGQSDTQYF
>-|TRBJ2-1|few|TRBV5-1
TGCGCCAGCAGCCCCCAGACTAGCTCCTACAATGAGCAGTTCTTC
CASSPQTSSYNEQFF
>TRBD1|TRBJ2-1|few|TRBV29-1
TGCAGCGCCGCCGGGACAGGGGAATATGACAATGAGCAGTTCTTC
CSAAGTGEYDNEQFF
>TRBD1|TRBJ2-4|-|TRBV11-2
TGTGCCAGCAGCTTATCTACAGGGGTTGCCAAAAACATTCAGTACTTC
CASSLSTGVAKNIQYF
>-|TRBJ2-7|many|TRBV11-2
TGTGCCAGCAGCTTAGGCTATTCGGATAAGCAGTACTTC
CASSLGYSDKQYF
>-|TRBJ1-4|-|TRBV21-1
TGTGCCAGCAGCAAACGACAGTCCTCTAATGAAAAACTGTTTTTT
CASSKRQSSNEKLFF
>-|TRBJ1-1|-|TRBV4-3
TGCGCCAGCAGCCATGACAGGAACACTGAAGCTTTCTTT
CASSHDRNTEAFF
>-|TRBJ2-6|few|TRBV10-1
TGCGCCAGCAGTGCTGATCTCTCTGGGGCCAACGTCCTGACTTTC
CASSADLSGANVLTF
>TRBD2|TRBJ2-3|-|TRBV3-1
TGTGCCAGCAGCCAGGCATCCGGGACTAGTCGGGGTACGCAGTATTTT
CASSQASGTSRGTQYF
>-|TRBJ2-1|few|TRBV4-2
TGTGCCAGCAGCCAAGATGAATACAATGAGCAGTTCTTC
CASSQDEYNEQFF
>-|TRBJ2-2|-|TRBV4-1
TGCGCCAGCAGCCAAGTAAACTTATGGTCAAACACCGGGGAGCTGTTTTTT
CASSQVNLWSNTGELFF
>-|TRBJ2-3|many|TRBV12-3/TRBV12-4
TGTGCCGTTACCGCGGGGGCTAGCACAGATACGCAGTATTTT
CAVTAGASTDTQYF
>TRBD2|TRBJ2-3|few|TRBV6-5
TGTGCCAGCAGCCGAACGGGACTACCTAGCACAGATACGCAGTATTTT
CASSRTGLPSTDTQYF
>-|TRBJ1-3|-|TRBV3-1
TGTGCCAGCAGCCAAGATGGCCAGTATGGAAACACCATATATTTT
CASSQDGQYGNTIYF
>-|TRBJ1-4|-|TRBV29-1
TGCAGCGGAAAGGAGGATGCTAATGAAAAACTGTTTTTT
CSGKEDANEKLFF
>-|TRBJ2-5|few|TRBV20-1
TGCAGTGCTAGGGCCAGGCCTCCCCAAGAGACCCAGTACTTC
CSARARPPQETQYF
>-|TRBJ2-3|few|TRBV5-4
TGTGCCAGCAGCTTCCCAGATACGCAGTATTTT
CASSFPDTQYF
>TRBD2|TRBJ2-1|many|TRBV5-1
TGCGCCAGCAGCTTAAGCGGGACTAAGACCTACAATGAGCAGTTCTTC
CASSLSGTKTYNEQFF
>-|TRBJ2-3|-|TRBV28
TGTGCCAGCAGTTTATTTGGGGTATCTAGCACAGATACGCAGTATTTT
CASSLFGVSSTDTQYF
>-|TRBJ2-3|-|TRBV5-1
TGCGCCAGCAGCTTGGGGCACCTAGCTAGCACAGATACGCAGTATTTT
CASSLGHLASTDTQYF